Listed below are T cell receptor beta chains from one sample, sequenced in a study of beta chain features in type 1 diabetes. Produced via immunoSEQ multiplex PCR; TCRdb's table is partial and in-frame only. The sample holds around 160,000 clones; around 8% are singletons and the top ten take around 0.5%. The material sequenced was central memory CD4+ T cells from blood. The receptors stem from a woman under 30 with type 1 diabetes. Both conserved end residues are part of each CDR3. D genes are given only for firm matches. Only part of the rows carry a size: once, few, many, or a class if the clone is expanded.

cdr3_aa: CASSPTGRNTEAFF
cdr3_nt: TGTGCCAGCAGCCCGACGGGGAGGAACACTGAAGCTTTCTTT
clone_size: few
v_call: TRBV4-2
d_call: -
j_call: TRBJ1-1

cdr3_aa: CASSIRDTPRTYEQYF
cdr3_nt: TGTGCCAGTAGTATACGGGACACCCCCCGCACCTACGAGCAGTACTTC
clone_size: many
v_call: TRBV19
d_call: -
j_call: TRBJ2-7

cdr3_aa: CASSLGGTTYEQYF
cdr3_nt: TGTGCCAGCAGCTTAGGCGGGACGACCTACGAGCAGTACTTC
clone_size: -
v_call: TRBV7-8
d_call: -
j_call: TRBJ2-7

cdr3_aa: CASSRDRTGKFTEAFF
cdr3_nt: TGTGCCAGCAGCAGAGACAGGACAGGAAAATTCACTGAAGCTTTCTTT
clone_size: -
v_call: TRBV7-9
d_call: TRBD1
j_call: TRBJ1-1

cdr3_aa: CASSPGSLSGNTIYF
cdr3_nt: TGTGCCAGCTCACCGGGCTCACTCTCTGGAAACACCATATATTTT
clone_size: few
v_call: TRBV18
d_call: -
j_call: TRBJ1-3

cdr3_aa: CASSLTGTGFRGEAFF
cdr3_nt: TGTGCCAGCAGCTTGACCGGGACAGGCTTTCGTGGTGAAGCTTTCTTT
clone_size: few
v_call: TRBV7-9
d_call: TRBD1
j_call: TRBJ1-1

cdr3_aa: CASPSGQNPYSNQPQHF
cdr3_nt: TGTGCCAGTCCCTCGGGACAGAACCCGTATAGCAATCAGCCCCAGCATTTT
clone_size: few
v_call: TRBV19
d_call: TRBD1
j_call: TRBJ1-5

cdr3_aa: CASSERGISSYNEQFF
cdr3_nt: TGTGCCAGCAGTGAACGGGGGATTAGCTCCTACAATGAGCAGTTCTTC
clone_size: -
v_call: TRBV6-1
d_call: -
j_call: TRBJ2-1

cdr3_aa: CASSLGPGGTGELFF
cdr3_nt: TGTGCCAGCAGCTTAGGGCCAGGGGGCACCGGGGAGCTGTTTTTT
clone_size: few
v_call: TRBV13
d_call: TRBD1
j_call: TRBJ2-2

cdr3_aa: CASSVNPTTYEQYF
cdr3_nt: TGTGCCAGCAGCGTAAACCCCACAACCTACGAGCAGTACTTC
clone_size: -
v_call: TRBV9
d_call: -
j_call: TRBJ2-7

cdr3_aa: CASSPWTGPSSYEQYF
cdr3_nt: TGTGCCAGCAGCCCCTGGACAGGGCCAAGCTCCTACGAGCAGTACTTC
clone_size: -
v_call: TRBV7-9
d_call: TRBD1
j_call: TRBJ2-7

cdr3_aa: CASGAFGDYSPLHF
cdr3_nt: TGTGCCAGCGGAGCGTTTGGTGATTATTCACCCCTCCACTTT
clone_size: few
v_call: TRBV7-2
d_call: -
j_call: TRBJ1-6

cdr3_aa: CASSESLYEQYF
cdr3_nt: TGTGCCAGCAGTGAAAGCCTCTACGAGCAGTACTTC
clone_size: few
v_call: TRBV6-1
d_call: -
j_call: TRBJ2-7

cdr3_aa: CASSPGLAGGPQETQYF
cdr3_nt: TGCGCCAGCAGCCCGGGACTAGCGGGGGGACCACAAGAGACCCAGTACTTC
clone_size: few
v_call: TRBV5-1
d_call: TRBD2
j_call: TRBJ2-5